This entry is about one T cell receptor (beta chain). The antigen is unknown. These data are taken from a study of healthy donors' naive CD4 and CD8 T cells. V dropped 6 bases and J dropped 7; count of bases not matched to a gene: 6. The CDR3 contains 14 residues. Germline assignment: CDR1 MNHEY and CDR2 SVGAGI. General study findings and limits: Most V and J genes were reportedly biased between naive CD4+ and CD8+ cells.

Starting from approximately 500 ng of total RNA, TCR libraries were made with linear amplification. TCRdb reanalysed the reads using MiXCR and keeps one entry per CDR3 protein. Among about 180,000 distinct CDR3 sequences, nearly 75% were seen once, and the ten largest hold around 2%. The V and J genes are TRBV6-5 and TRBJ1-6; the match to TRBD1 covers 7 bases. The sequencing input was naive CD4+ and CD8+ T cells sorted from blood, pooled from several donors. The source of this sequence is a pool of human donors in good health; the sample pools cells from several healthy donors. The CDR3 spells CASSYKTGNSPLHF. The DNA for the CDR3 is TGTGCCAGCAGCTACAAGACAGGGAATTCACCCCTCCACTTT.